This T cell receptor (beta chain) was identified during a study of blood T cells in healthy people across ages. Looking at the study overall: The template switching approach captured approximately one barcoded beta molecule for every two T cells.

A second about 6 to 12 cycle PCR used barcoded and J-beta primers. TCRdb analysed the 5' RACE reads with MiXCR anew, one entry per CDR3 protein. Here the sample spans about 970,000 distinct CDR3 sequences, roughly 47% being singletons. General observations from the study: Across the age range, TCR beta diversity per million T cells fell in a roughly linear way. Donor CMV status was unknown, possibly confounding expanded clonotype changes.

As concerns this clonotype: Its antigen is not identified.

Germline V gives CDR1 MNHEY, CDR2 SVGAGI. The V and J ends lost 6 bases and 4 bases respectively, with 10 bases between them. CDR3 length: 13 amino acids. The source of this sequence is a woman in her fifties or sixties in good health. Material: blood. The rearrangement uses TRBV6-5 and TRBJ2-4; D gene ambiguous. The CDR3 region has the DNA TGTGCCAGCAGACCCGGACCGAAAAACATTCAGTACTTC. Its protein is CASRPGPKNIQYF.